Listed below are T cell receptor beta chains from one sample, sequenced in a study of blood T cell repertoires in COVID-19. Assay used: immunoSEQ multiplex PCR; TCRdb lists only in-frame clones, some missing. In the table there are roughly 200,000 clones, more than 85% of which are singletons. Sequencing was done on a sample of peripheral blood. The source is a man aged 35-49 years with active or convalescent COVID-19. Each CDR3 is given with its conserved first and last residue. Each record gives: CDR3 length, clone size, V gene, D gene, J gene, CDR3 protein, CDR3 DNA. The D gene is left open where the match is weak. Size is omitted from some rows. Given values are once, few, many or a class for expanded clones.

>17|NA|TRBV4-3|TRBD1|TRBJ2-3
CASSQDIRDRAADTQYF
TGCGCCAGCAGCCAAGACATCCGGGACAGGGCCGCAGATACGCAGTATTTT
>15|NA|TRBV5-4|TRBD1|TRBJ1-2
CASTLPGQGAEGYTF
TGTGCCAGCACCCTTCCGGGACAGGGGGCGGAAGGCTACACCTTC
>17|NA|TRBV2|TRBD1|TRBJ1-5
CASSRDRGQVSNQPQHF
TGTGCCAGTTCCCGGGACAGGGGTCAAGTAAGCAATCAGCCCCAGCATTTT
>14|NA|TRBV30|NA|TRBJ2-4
CAWSVGVSGNIQYF
TGTGCCTGGAGTGTGGGAGTTTCTGGAAACATTCAGTACTTC
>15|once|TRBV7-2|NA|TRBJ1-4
CASSLRTRNNEKLFF
TGTGCCAGCAGCTTAAGGACACGGAACAATGAAAAACTGTTTTTT
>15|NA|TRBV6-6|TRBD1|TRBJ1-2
CASSTHDRGLYGYTF
TGTGCCAGCAGTACTCATGACAGGGGGCTCTATGGCTACACCTTC
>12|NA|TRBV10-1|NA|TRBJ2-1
CASPNRCDEQFF
TGCGCCAGCCCCAACAGGTGCGATGAGCAGTTCTTC
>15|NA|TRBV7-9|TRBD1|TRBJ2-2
CASSPTGTGGGELFF
TGTGCCAGCAGCCCCACCGGGACAGGGGGCGGGGAGCTGTTTTTT
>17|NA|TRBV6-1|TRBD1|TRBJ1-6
CASSEGDRSSYNSPLHF
TGTGCCAGCAGTGAAGGGGACAGGAGCTCCTATAATTCACCCCTCCACTTT
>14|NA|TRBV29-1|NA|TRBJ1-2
CSVELLGGSYGYTF
TGCAGCGTTGAACTGTTGGGGGGAAGCTATGGCTACACCTTC
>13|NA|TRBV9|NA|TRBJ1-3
CASSAASTDHHQF
TGTGCCAGCAGCGCAGCATCGACTGATCATCACCAATTT
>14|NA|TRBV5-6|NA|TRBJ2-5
CASSWRNSQETQYF
TGTGCCAGCAGCTGGAGGAACTCCCAAGAGACCCAGTACTTC
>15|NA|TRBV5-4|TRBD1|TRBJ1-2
CASSWERGPGYGYTF
TGTGCCAGCAGCTGGGAAAGGGGGCCGGGCTATGGCTACACCTTC
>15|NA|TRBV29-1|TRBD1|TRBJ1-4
CSGRQGSSANEKLFF
TGCAGCGGACGACAGGGGAGTTCGGCTAATGAAAAACTGTTTTTT
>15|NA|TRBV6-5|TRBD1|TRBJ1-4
CASSPSPTGNEKLFF
TGTGCCAGCAGTCCCTCCCCGACAGGGAATGAAAAACTGTTTTTT
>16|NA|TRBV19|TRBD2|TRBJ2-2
CASSTLPGGYTGELFF
TGTGCCAGTAGTACCCTGCCGGGGGGATACACCGGGGAGCTGTTTTTT
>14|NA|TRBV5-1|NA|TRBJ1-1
CASSLGQAHTEAFF
TGCGCCAGCAGCCTGGGGCAGGCCCACACTGAAGCTTTCTTT
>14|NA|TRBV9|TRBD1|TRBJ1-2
CASSAQDRFYGYTF
TGTGCCAGCAGCGCCCAGGACAGGTTCTATGGCTACACCTTC
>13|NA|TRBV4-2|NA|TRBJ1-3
CASSREGGNTIYF
TGTGCCAGCAGCCGGGAGGGGGGAAACACCATATATTTT
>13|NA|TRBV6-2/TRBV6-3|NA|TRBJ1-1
CASSSGGYTEAFF
TGTGCCAGCAGTTCTGGGGGCTACACTGAAGCTTTCTTT
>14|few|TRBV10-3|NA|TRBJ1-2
CAISPMEADYGYTF
TGTGCCATCAGTCCTATGGAGGCCGACTATGGCTACACCTTC
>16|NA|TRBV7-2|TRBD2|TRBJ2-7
CASSLGTSGGNYEQYF
TGTGCCAGCAGCTTAGGGACTAGCGGGGGGAACTACGAGCAGTACTTC
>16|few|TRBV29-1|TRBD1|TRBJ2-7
CSVEFQGQGALHEQYF
TGCAGCGTTGAATTTCAAGGTCAGGGGGCTCTGCACGAGCAGTACTTC
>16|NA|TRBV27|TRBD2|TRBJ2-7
CASRWGATSIVYEQYF
TGTGCCAGCAGATGGGGTGCGACTAGCATCGTCTACGAGCAGTACTTC
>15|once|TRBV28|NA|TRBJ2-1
CASSLPGVSYNEQFF
TGTGCCAGCAGTTTACCGGGGGTCTCCTACAATGAGCAGTTCTTC
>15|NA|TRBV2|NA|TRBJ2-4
CASSGASAGSNIQYF
TGTGCCAGCAGTGGGGCCTCTGCAGGGTCAAACATTCAGTACTTC
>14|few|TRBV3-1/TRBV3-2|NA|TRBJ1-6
CASRHGVALSPLHF
TGTGCCAGCAGACACGGGGTGGCCCTTTCACCCCTCCACTTT
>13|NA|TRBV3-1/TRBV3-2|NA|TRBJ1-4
CASSREWGEKLFF
TGTGCCAGCAGCCGCGAATGGGGCGAAAAACTGTTTTTT
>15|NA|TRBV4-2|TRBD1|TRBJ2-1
CASSQTGTGGGEQFF
TGTGCCAGCAGCCAAACCGGGACAGGGGGCGGTGAGCAGTTCTTC
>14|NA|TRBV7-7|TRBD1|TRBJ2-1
CASSLGTGHNEQFF
TGTGCTAGCAGCTTGGGGACAGGGCACAATGAGCAGTTCTTC
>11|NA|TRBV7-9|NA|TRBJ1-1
CASSNPDGAFF
TGTGCCAGCAGCAACCCTGACGGGGCTTTCTTT
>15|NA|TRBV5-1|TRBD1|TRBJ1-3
CASSSGTASGNTIYF
TGCGCCAGCAGCTCTGGGACAGCCTCTGGAAACACCATATATTTT
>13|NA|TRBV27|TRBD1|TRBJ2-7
CASKRTGWGEQYF
TGTGCCAGCAAACGGACAGGGTGGGGAGAGCAGTACTTC
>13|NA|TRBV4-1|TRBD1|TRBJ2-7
CASTGTGGYEQYF
TGCGCCAGCACAGGGACAGGGGGCTACGAGCAGTACTTC
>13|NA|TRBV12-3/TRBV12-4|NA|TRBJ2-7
CASSFDTLYEQYF
TGTGCCAGCAGTTTTGACACCCTCTACGAGCAGTACTTC
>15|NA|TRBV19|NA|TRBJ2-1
CASREGGFIDNEQFF
TGTGCCAGTAGGGAGGGGGGGTTTATCGACAATGAGCAGTTCTTC
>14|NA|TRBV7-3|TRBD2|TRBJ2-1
CASTGRAVYNEQFF
TGTGCCAGCACCGGGAGGGCAGTCTACAATGAGCAGTTCTTC
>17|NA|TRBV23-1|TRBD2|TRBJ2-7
CASSQSSQRGGPLEQYF
TGCGCCAGCAGTCAATCCTCCCAGCGGGGGGGCCCTCTCGAGCAGTACTTC
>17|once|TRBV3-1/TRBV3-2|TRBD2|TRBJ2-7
CASSQRRLAGGPYEQYF
TGTGCCAGCAGCCAACGGAGACTAGCGGGGGGACCCTACGAGCAGTACTTC
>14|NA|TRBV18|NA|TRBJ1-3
CASSPQPSGNTIYF
TGTGCCAGCTCACCGCAACCGAGTGGAAACACCATATATTTT
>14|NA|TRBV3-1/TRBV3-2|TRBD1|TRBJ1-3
CASRQGAIGNTIYF
TGTGCCAGCAGACAGGGGGCTATTGGAAACACCATATATTTT
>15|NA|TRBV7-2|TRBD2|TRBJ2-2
CASSLTAGRTGELFF
TGTGCCAGCAGCTTAACAGCGGGGAGAACCGGGGAGCTGTTTTTT
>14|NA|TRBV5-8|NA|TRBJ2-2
CASRPWASTGELFF
TGTGCCAGCAGGCCCTGGGCAAGCACCGGGGAGCTGTTTTTT
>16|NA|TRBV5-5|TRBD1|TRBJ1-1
CASSLHGTAMNTEAFF
TGTGCCAGCAGCTTGCATGGGACAGCTATGAACACTGAAGCTTTCTTT
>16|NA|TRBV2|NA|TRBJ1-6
CASSEGGGHNNSPLHF
TGTGCCAGCAGTGAAGGGGGGGGACATAACAATTCACCCCTCCACTTT
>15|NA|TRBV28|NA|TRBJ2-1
CASSLGGGGLVEQFF
TGTGCCAGCAGTTTAGGGGGAGGGGGTTTGGTTGAGCAGTTCTTC
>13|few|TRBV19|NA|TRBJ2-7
CASRLGGGAEQYF
TGTGCCAGTAGGCTCGGAGGGGGCGCCGAGCAGTACTTC